This TCR beta chain appears in the sequencing data of a study of OX40 agonist ivuxolimab in advanced cancers. Study details: It was permissible to have had prior anti-PD-1, anti-PD-L1 or anti-CTLA-4 therapy, and about 40% had some.

Method: immunoSEQ multiplex PCR; TCRdb's copy keeps in-frame clones and lacks some. The sample has around 60,000 clones, approximately 88% seen once. Germline CDR1 reads SGHNT; CDR2 reads YYREEE (reference sequence). The V end was cut by 3 bases, the J end by 0 bases, with 16 bases between. The CDR3 has 17 residues. The input for sequencing was CD4+ or CD8+ T cells sorted from blood, taken in a trial of the OX40 agonist ivuxolimab. V gene TRBV5-4 combines with J gene TRBJ2-1; D uncertain. The sequence came from an adult with an advanced solid tumor such as melanoma, head and neck, liver or kidney cancer. CDR3 nucleotides: TGTGCCAGCAGCTCCCGTCCGACGACAAGCTCCTACAATGAGCAGTTCTTC. Translation: CASSSRPTTSSYNEQFF.